The 31 T cell receptor beta chains presented below share a single source sample, sequenced in a study of blood T cell repertoires in COVID-19. TCRdb's copy holds only in-frame clones and misses some; the assay was immunoSEQ multiplex PCR. This table holds some 80,000 clones, 86% found once. Material: peripheral blood. These receptors were obtained from a man aged 50-60 years with active or convalescent COVID-19.

This chain uses TRBV29-1 with TRBJ1-2; 8 bases agree with TRBD1. Germline-derived CDR1 and CDR2 are SQVTM and ANQGSEA. CDR3 length: 13 amino acids. J lost 4 bases, V lost 7 bases, and 8 bases had no gene match. The CDR3 protein is CSALQGDGYGYTF. The CDR3 DNA follows: TGCAGCGCCCTACAGGGGGATGGCTATGGCTACACCTTC.

This chain's CDR3 is CAWSVGGMGGYTF. As DNA, the CDR3 is TGTGCCTGGAGTGTCGGGGGAATGGGGGGCTACACCTTC. J is TRBJ1-2 and V is TRBV30, with TRBD1 as a possible D gene (5 bases). The CDR3 consists of 13 residues. Trimming took off 0 bases at V and 8 bases at J, with 13 bases between the two ends. Germline CDR1 reads GTSNPN; CDR2 reads SVGIG (reference sequence).

This clone was seen only a few times. This chain joins TRBV2 and TRBJ2-1, with unresolved D. CDR1 SNHLY and CDR2 FYNNEI come from the germline V gene. V was trimmed by 3 bases and J by 10 bases, leaving 13 bases between them. The CDR3 consists of 13 residues. CDR3 in DNA: TGTGCCAGCAGTGATTACGGCGGCAACGAGCAGTTCTTC. Its translation is CASSDYGGNEQFF.

The chain joins TRBV6-5 to TRBJ2-2, with D possibly TRBD1 on 6 matching bases. The CDR3 contains 15 residues. Germline CDR1 and CDR2: MNHEY and SVGAGI. Trimming pared 10 bases from V and 3 bases from J, leaving 18 bases between. The CDR3, as DNA: TGTGCCACCCAGACCCGGGACACCCACACCGGGGAGCTGTTTTTT. It codes for CATQTRDTHTGELFF.

The chain uses TRBV6-2 or TRBV6-3 and TRBJ2-1; possibly TRBD1 for D (6 bases). The CDR3 sequence is 15 residues long. Germline V gene data show CDR1 as MNHEY and CDR2 as SVGEGT. Between the trimmed V and J ends, which lost 2 bases and 4 bases, there was a span of 12 bases. CDR3 bases: TGTGCCAGCAGTTACGGGGGCGGGCAGTACAATGAGCAGTTCTTC. Protein product: CASSYGGGQYNEQFF.

The chain joins TRBV19 to TRBJ1-4; 7 bases are a match to TRBD1. The germline gives CDR1 LNHDA, CDR2 SQIVND (reference sequence). CDR3 length: 14 residues. The junction had 7 bases not matched to a gene; V was cut back by 5 bases and J by 7 bases. Here the CDR3 reads CASSEQGFGEKLFF. The CDR3 nucleotides read TGTGCCAGTAGTGAACAGGGGTTCGGTGAAAAACTGTTTTTT.

V and J are TRBV28 and TRBJ1-2; TRBD1 aligns across 8 bases. CDR3 length equals 14 residues. J lost 8 bases, V lost 8 bases, and 13 bases had no gene match. Germline V CDR1 and CDR2: MDHEN, SYDVKM. The CDR3 here is CASASGTGGRGYTF. The CDR3 DNA reads as TGTGCCAGCGCTTCGGGGACAGGTGGTAGGGGCTACACCTTC.

This chain uses TRBV6-5 with TRBJ1-1; no firm D call. Germline V CDR1 and CDR2: MNHEY, SVGAGI. There are 14 residues in the CDR3. Trimming cost V 2 bases and J 4 bases, with 11 bases left between them. CDR3 DNA: TGTGCCAGCAGTTACGACCCGGCGGTCACTGAAGCTTTCTTT. It codes for CASSYDPAVTEAFF.

DNA of the CDR3: TGTGCCAGCAGCGAGGGACAGTATAATCAGCCCCAGCATTTT. Amino acid sequence: CASSEGQYNQPQHF. The rearrangement links TRBV7-8 to TRBJ1-5; 7 bases map to TRBD1. J gave up 4 bases and V 5 bases, and 5 bases lay outside the gene matches. The CDR3 length is 14 residues. Germline CDR1 and CDR2: SGHVS and FQNEAQ.

The chain uses TRBV19 and TRBJ2-7; the D gene is possibly TRBD1 (6 bases). The CDR3 sequence is 13 residues long. CDR1 and CDR2 from the germline V gene are LNHDA and SQIVND (reference sequence). Trimming removed 8 bases from V and 3 bases from J, with 14 bases in between. For the CDR3, the DNA is TGTGCCAGTCAGAGACAGGCCAGCTACGAGCAGTACTTC. It specifies CASQRQASYEQYF.

This chain joins TRBV28 and TRBJ2-2; 7 bases are a match to TRBD1. V dropped 2 bases and J dropped 4; count of bases not matched to a gene: 10. Germline V gene data show CDR1 as MDHEN and CDR2 as SYDVKM. The CDR3 contains 17 residues. For the CDR3, the DNA is TGTGCCAGCAGTTTAGCAAGTACAGGGGTGGGCACCGGGGAGCTGTTTTTT. Its protein product is CASSLASTGVGTGELFF.

The rearrangement uses TRBV30 and TRBJ1-4, with a tentative D call TRBD1 (5 bases). Looked up from germline, CDR1 is GTSNPN and CDR2 is SVGIG (reference sequence). CDR3 length equals 15 residues. V lost 1 base to trimming and J lost 3 bases, with 12 bases between them. This CDR3 is CAWSDQGYANEKLFF. The CDR3 nucleotides are TGTGCCTGGAGTGATCAGGGATATGCTAATGAAAAACTGTTTTTT.

The J gene is TRBJ2-5, the V gene TRBV27; TRBD2 agrees at 10 bases. The length of the CDR3 is 17 residues. Trimming cost V 5 bases and J 5 bases; bases outside gene matches: 14. CDR1 and CDR2 from the germline V gene are MNHEY and SMNVEV (reference sequence). The CDR3 bases are TGTGCCAGCAGTCCCTCTAGCGGGGGCTCAGCGGGGGAGACCCAGTACTTC. It yields the protein CASSPSSGGSAGETQYF.

The chain carries TRBV6-6 and TRBJ2-3; 9 bases line up with TRBD1. With V trimmed by 8 bases and J by 3 bases, 12 bases remained unmatched. Germline CDR1 and CDR2: MNHNY and SVGAGI (reference sequence). This CDR3 comprises 16 residues. DNA of the CDR3: TGTGCCAGCGGAACGTCACACAGGGGGCCAACAGATACGCAGTATTTT. Its translation: CASGTSHRGPTDTQYF.

The chain couples TRBV19 to TRBJ2-7; TRBD1 is a possible D gene (6 bases). The CDR3 loop spans 15 amino acids. Germline V gene data show CDR1 as LNHDA and CDR2 as SQIVND (reference sequence). Trimming took 5 bases from V and 0 from J, leaving 14 bases between them. The CDR3 region has the DNA TGTGCCAGTAGTCGGGACACGGCTAGCTCCTACGAGCAGTACTTC. As protein: CASSRDTASSYEQYF.

This clone has a single count. V is TRBV3-1 (or the pseudogene TRBV3-2) and J is TRBJ1-4, with a tentative D call TRBD1 (5 bases). Trimming left V 6 bases short and J 5 bases short, with 13 bases between. Per the germline V gene, CDR1 is LGHDT and CDR2 is YNNKEL (reference sequence). CDR3 length: 14 amino acids. The CDR3 reads CASRSREGNEKLFF. The DNA for the CDR3 is TGTGCCAGCAGGTCCAGGGAAGGGAATGAAAAACTGTTTTTT.

This clone showed up many times. The V and J genes are TRBV19 and TRBJ1-5; TRBD1 is a possible D gene (6 bases). The V gene lost 5 bases and the J gene lost 6 bases, with 14 bases spanning the gap. Germline lookup yields CDR1 LNHDA and CDR2 SQIVND (reference sequence). The CDR3 extends over 14 amino acids. This chain's CDR3 is CASSARGAGQPQHF. Here the CDR3 DNA reads TGTGCCAGTAGTGCCCGGGGGGCGGGTCAGCCCCAGCATTTT.

This chain uses TRBV19 with TRBJ2-4; tentatively, D is TRBD2 (6 bases). Germline-derived CDR1 and CDR2 are LNHDA and SQIVND (reference sequence). Trimming cost V 7 bases and J 0 bases, with 16 bases left between them. The CDR3 has 16 amino acids. Here the CDR3 reads CASNSGTFLAKNIQYF. CDR3 nucleotides: TGTGCCAGTAATTCGGGGACTTTCCTAGCCAAAAACATTCAGTACTTC. Together with reference TRBV19 and TRBJ2-4, the CDR3 gives the full variable domain: DGGITQSPKYLFRKEGQNVTLSCEQNLNHDAMYWYRQDPGQGLRLIYYSQIVNDFQKGDIAEGYSVSREKKESFPLTVTSAQKNPTAFYLCASNSGTFLAKNIQYFGAGTRLSVL.

This rearrangement joins TRBV19 to TRBJ1-3, with TRBD1 as a possible D gene (5 bases). This CDR3 spans 15 amino acids. Germline V gives CDR1 LNHDA, CDR2 SQIVND (reference sequence). The V gene lost 6 bases and the J gene lost 0 bases, with 12 bases spanning the gap. CDR3 coding DNA: TGTGCCAGTAGCGATCCGGGGGTCTCTGGAAACACCATATATTTT. This sequence encodes CASSDPGVSGNTIYF.

The genes are TRBV27 and TRBJ1-6; 11 positions match TRBD1. The ends lost 6 bases at V and 8 bases at J; junction bases unmatched: 6. Germline V CDR1 and CDR2: MNHEY, SMNVEV (reference sequence). The CDR3 runs 15 residues. The CDR3 sequence is CASSQRGQGDSPLHF. CDR3 nucleotides: TGTGCCAGCAGCCAAAGGGGACAGGGGGATTCACCCCTCCACTTT.

V gene TRBV25-1 combines with J gene TRBJ2-7; 7 positions agree with TRBD2. Trimming removed 4 bases from V and 6 bases from J; junction bases left unmatched: 6. The CDR3 consists of 13 residues. Germline values: CDR1 MGHDK, CDR2 SYGVNS. CDR3 loop: CASSAPWGGEQYF. The CDR3 DNA follows: TGTGCCAGCAGTGCCCCGTGGGGGGGCGAGCAGTACTTC.

V and J are TRBV5-4 and TRBJ1-2; tentatively, D is TRBD1 (5 bases). V shed 2 bases and J shed 4 bases, with 9 bases lying between them. From germline, CDR1 is SGHNT and CDR2 YYREEE (reference sequence). This CDR3 is 13 amino acids long. The CDR3: CASSLRGGYGYTF. The CDR3 bases are TGTGCCAGCAGCTTAAGGGGTGGCTATGGCTACACCTTC.

This clone has only a few counts. The genes are TRBV2 and TRBJ1-5; 9 bases match TRBD1. Trimming at V came to 6 bases and at J to 2 bases, leaving 11 bases not matched to a gene. CDR1 is SNHLY, CDR2 FYNNEI, per germline. This CDR3 is 17 amino acids long. For the CDR3, the DNA is TGTGCCAGCAGAGGACTTGACAGGGGGGAACGCAATCAGCCCCAGCATTTT. It is translated as CASRGLDRGERNQPQHF.

The chain carries TRBV27 and TRBJ1-1; D gene unclear. This CDR3 has 13 amino acids. Trimming removed 1 base at V and 7 bases at J, with 10 bases between. Germline assignment: CDR1 MNHEY and CDR2 SMNVEV (reference sequence). The CDR3 here is CASSLLEAGEAFF. The CDR3 coding sequence is TGTGCCAGCAGTTTATTGGAGGCAGGTGAAGCTTTCTTT.

The chain carries TRBV10-3 and TRBJ1-2; no reliable D call. The germline V and J ends were trimmed by 4 bases and 0 bases, with 6 bases remaining between them. This CDR3 has 13 amino acids. The germline V gene encodes CDR1 ENHRY and CDR2 SYGVKD. CDR3 in DNA: TGTGCCATCAGTGGGAGCACTAACTATGGCTACACCTTC. It specifies CAISGSTNYGYTF.

The chain carries TRBV6-2 or TRBV6-3 and TRBJ2-5; 10 positions agree with TRBD2. CDR1 is MNHEY and CDR2 is SVGEGT in the germline V gene. This CDR3 has 15 amino acids. V dropped 2 bases and J dropped 5; count of bases not matched to a gene: 5. The CDR3 nucleotides read TGTGCCAGCAGTTACAGCGGGGGGGCCAGTGAGACCCAGTACTTC. Protein: CASSYSGGASETQYF.

J is TRBJ2-2 and V is TRBV18; D ambiguous. Deletions cut 3 bases from V and 3 bases from J, with 11 bases between. Germline CDR1 is KGHSH and CDR2 is LQKENI. This CDR3 spans 15 amino acids. The CDR3 is CASSPGQADTGELFF. CDR3 DNA: TGTGCCAGCTCACCTGGGCAGGCAGACACCGGGGAGCTGTTTTTT. Using reference TRBV18 and TRBJ2-2 for the parts outside the CDR3, the full variable domain is NAGVMQNPRHLVRRRGQEARLRCSPMKGHSHVYWYRQLPEEGLKFMVYLQKENIIDESGMPKERFSAEFPKEGPSILRIQQVVRGDSAAYFCASSPGQADTGELFFGEGSRLTVL.

V gene TRBV2 combines with J gene TRBJ2-1; unclear D gene. In germline, CDR1 is SNHLY, CDR2 FYNNEI. The CDR3 contains 11 residues. The V gene lost 6 bases and the J gene lost 8 bases, with 8 bases spanning the gap. The DNA for the CDR3 is TGTGCCAGCAGACGCTCGGATGAGCAGTTCTTC. It translates to CASRRSDEQFF. Together with reference TRBV2 and TRBJ2-1, the CDR3 gives the full variable domain: EPEVTQTPSHQVTQMGQEVILRCVPISNHLYFYWYRQILGQKVEFLVSFYNNEISEKSEIFDDQFSVERPDGSNFTLKIRSTKLEDSAMYFCASRRSDEQFFGPGTRLTVL.

The chain recombines TRBV21-1 with TRBJ1-3; the table assigns TRBD1, which was not confirmed against the DNA. TRBV21-1 constitutes a pseudogene. The CDR3 runs 17 residues. CDR3 sequence (DNA): TGTGCCAGCAGCAAAGAGGGGGTGGCCAGTCGGAGAAACACCATATATTTT. Its translation is CASSKEGVASRRNTIYF.

The genes are TRBV28 and TRBJ2-7; D not certain. The CDR3 contains 13 residues. Germline values: CDR1 MDHEN, CDR2 SYDVKM. The V end was cut by 3 bases, the J end by 2 bases, with 8 bases between. This CDR3 is CASSLTSPYEQYV. The CDR3 nucleotides read TGTGCCAGCAGTTTGACAAGCCCCTACGAGCAGTACGTC.

The V gene is TRBV19, the J gene TRBJ1-5, with D perhaps TRBD1 (5 bases). Germline lookup yields CDR1 LNHDA and CDR2 SQIVND (reference sequence). The CDR3 runs to 14 residues. Trimming took 10 bases from V and 1 from J, leaving 14 bases between them. The chain's CDR3 is CAIGARTSNQPQHF. CDR3 DNA sequence: TGTGCCATTGGGGCCAGAACCAGCAATCAGCCCCAGCATTTT.